A single T cell receptor beta chain is shown here with its context. The antigen is unknown. The sample originates from a study of T cells after yellow fever vaccination. Study-wide findings and caveats: The booster response re-showed most primary clones: approximately 95% CD4, approximately 85% CD8. Weaker, the secondary response peaked sooner, at day 5 versus 15. Researchers noted that a small share of clonotypes showed up in both CD4 and CD8 compartments.

Each CDR3 protein gets one entry after TCRdb re-called the 5' RACE reads with MiXCR. In the table there are some 320,000 distinct CDR3 sequences, 4.1% of which are singletons. Specimen: PBMCs, collected 5 days after the yellow fever booster vaccination. The clonotype comes from a young man who received the YFV17D yellow fever vaccine.

CDR3 in amino acids: CSVVEGDRGYEQYF. In nucleotides, the CDR3 is TGCAGCGTTGTTGAGGGGGACAGGGGATACGAGCAGTACTTC. J is TRBJ2-7 and V is TRBV29-1; 10 nucleotides align to TRBD1. The CDR3 contains 14 residues. Germline assignment: CDR1 SQVTM and CDR2 ANQGSEA. Trimming took 4 bases from V and 4 from J; bases not matched to a gene: 7.